Listed below are T cell receptor beta chains from one sample, sequenced in a study of blood T cell repertoires in COVID-19. Assay: immunoSEQ multiplex PCR; the TCRdb copy retains only in-frame clones and omits some. The sample lists around 110,000 clones, roughly 83% occurring once. What was sequenced was peripheral blood. These receptors came from a young man with acute or convalescent COVID-19. Each CDR3 is given with its conserved first and last residue. Where a row states a size, it is once, few, many or the class of an expanded clone; other rows omit it.

v_gene: TRBV25-1; abundance: -; j_gene: TRBJ2-3; CDR3aa: CASSGGNTDTQYF
v_gene: TRBV6-5; abundance: -; j_gene: TRBJ1-6; CDR3aa: CASSRQGGNSPLHF
v_gene: TRBV7-2; abundance: -; j_gene: TRBJ2-2; CDR3aa: CASSLAARGAGELFF
v_gene: TRBV18; abundance: -; j_gene: TRBJ2-7; CDR3aa: CASSPASRMAEEYF
v_gene: TRBV19; abundance: -; j_gene: TRBJ1-2; CDR3aa: CASSLRGGNYGYTF
v_gene: TRBV11-2; abundance: -; j_gene: TRBJ2-7; CDR3aa: CASSRDRGPWEQYF
v_gene: TRBV27; abundance: -; j_gene: TRBJ2-3; CDR3aa: CASSFQGGHTQYF
v_gene: TRBV19; abundance: -; j_gene: TRBJ1-5; CDR3aa: CASTGGWGVSNQPQHF
v_gene: TRBV29-1; abundance: -; j_gene: TRBJ1-2; CDR3aa: CSVRDSAGYDYGYTF
v_gene: TRBV12-3/TRBV12-4; abundance: -; j_gene: TRBJ1-6; CDR3aa: CASRLTGGSPLHF
v_gene: TRBV5-1; abundance: -; j_gene: TRBJ1-5; CDR3aa: CASSLEVGGNQPQHF
v_gene: TRBV7-2; abundance: once; j_gene: TRBJ1-4; CDR3aa: CASSQPIYATNEKLFF
v_gene: TRBV5-5; abundance: few; j_gene: TRBJ2-1; CDR3aa: CASSLMTSGGATDEQFF
v_gene: TRBV5-6; abundance: -; j_gene: TRBJ2-4; CDR3aa: CASETSLAKNIQYF
v_gene: TRBV11-2; abundance: -; j_gene: TRBJ2-1; CDR3aa: CASTPAWSGVYNEQFF
v_gene: TRBV7-9; abundance: few; j_gene: TRBJ2-7; CDR3aa: CASSLDRGAYEQYF
v_gene: TRBV5-8; abundance: -; j_gene: TRBJ1-2; CDR3aa: CASSLGGPYGYTF
v_gene: TRBV6-4; abundance: -; j_gene: TRBJ2-3; CDR3aa: CASSEGSGPDTQYF
v_gene: TRBV4-1; abundance: -; j_gene: TRBJ1-2; CDR3aa: CASSQVPRVGGYTF
v_gene: TRBV19; abundance: -; j_gene: TRBJ1-5; CDR3aa: CASSIRGTGQPQHF
v_gene: TRBV7-9; abundance: -; j_gene: TRBJ2-5; CDR3aa: CASSLASGAQYF
v_gene: TRBV6-5; abundance: -; j_gene: TRBJ1-4; CDR3aa: CATRQVVNEKLFF
v_gene: TRBV28; abundance: few; j_gene: TRBJ1-3; CDR3aa: CASTRPAGSGNTIYF
v_gene: TRBV5-4; abundance: -; j_gene: TRBJ1-1; CDR3aa: CASSGYRGVDTEAFF
v_gene: TRBV11-2; abundance: -; j_gene: TRBJ1-4; CDR3aa: CASSLWEGGSKGAEKLFF
v_gene: TRBV9; abundance: few; j_gene: TRBJ1-5; CDR3aa: CASSRGGTENQPQHF
v_gene: TRBV18; abundance: -; j_gene: TRBJ1-3; CDR3aa: CASSPDIVSSGNTIYF
v_gene: TRBV19; abundance: -; j_gene: TRBJ2-7; CDR3aa: CASGHFDEQYF
v_gene: TRBV9; abundance: -; j_gene: TRBJ2-3; CDR3aa: CASSTSVTGGAYTQYF
v_gene: TRBV4-3; abundance: -; j_gene: TRBJ2-1; CDR3aa: CASSQQGQGEYNEQFF
v_gene: TRBV5-1; abundance: -; j_gene: TRBJ2-5; CDR3aa: CASKRDRVMETQYF
v_gene: TRBV6-5; abundance: once; j_gene: TRBJ2-3; CDR3aa: CASRLQAFGTDTQYF
v_gene: TRBV24-1; abundance: -; j_gene: TRBJ2-1; CDR3aa: CATSDTGQGAHNEQFF
v_gene: TRBV27; abundance: -; j_gene: TRBJ2-7; CDR3aa: CASSLGGDGYEQYF
v_gene: TRBV6-2/TRBV6-3; abundance: -; j_gene: TRBJ1-3; CDR3aa: CASSYGTQRNTIYF
v_gene: TRBV14; abundance: -; j_gene: TRBJ2-1; CDR3aa: CASSRRILAAAYNEQFF
v_gene: TRBV4-1; abundance: few; j_gene: TRBJ2-7; CDR3aa: CASSQLFPGQGYEQYF
v_gene: TRBV11-2; abundance: -; j_gene: TRBJ2-1; CDR3aa: CASSPQAGPNEQFF
v_gene: TRBV20-1; abundance: -; j_gene: TRBJ1-2; CDR3aa: CSASDGGARSYGYTF
v_gene: TRBV24-1; abundance: -; j_gene: TRBJ2-1; CDR3aa: CATSERTGERDEQFF
v_gene: TRBV4-3; abundance: once; j_gene: TRBJ1-1; CDR3aa: CASSGDRDIGEAFF